The 24 T cell receptor beta chains given below trace back to one sample, sequenced in a study of vaccination and CD4 T cells after COVID-19. Oncomine TCR Beta short-read sequencing was applied to DNA from cultured CD4+ T cells. TCRdb redid the calling of the PCR reads with MiXCR, one entry per CDR3 protein. This sample yields about 5,000 distinct CDR3 sequences, of which about three fifths are seen a single time; just over 35% belongs to the top ten. These receptors are not linked to any known antigen. As for treatment: approximately nine-day PBMC culture with coronavirus spike peptide pools or control peptides (ViraFEST assay). Those CD4+ T cells from the unexposed donor predate the COVID-19 pandemic (2011-2018). The sequenced sample consisted of CD4+ T cells from blood, cultured in vitro. The receptors were gathered from a human donor in good health.

This clonotype occurred once. The J gene is TRBJ1-6, the V gene TRBV28; D is perhaps TRBD1 (6 bases). Germline CDR1 and CDR2: MDHEN and SYDVKM. The CDR3 runs to 15 residues. V lost 6 bases and J lost 7, with 16 bases in between. This CDR3 reads CASSSQTGVNSPLHF. CDR3 nucleotide sequence: TGTGCCAGCAGCTCACAGACAGGTGTGAATTCACCCCTCCACTTT.

J is TRBJ2-3 and V is TRBV20-1; TRBD2 aligns across 12 bases. The CDR3 is 15 amino acids. The V gene end was trimmed by 1 base and the J gene end by 10 bases; junction bases not matched to a gene: 9. From germline, CDR1 is DFQATT and CDR2 SNEGSKA (reference sequence). The CDR3 region has the DNA TGCAGTGCTAGAGTCCCAGCTAGCGGGAGGGGGGCGCAGTATTTT. Amino acids: CSARVPASGRGAQYF.

This chain connects TRBV6-2 or TRBV6-3 to TRBJ2-5; 14 bases are shared with TRBD2. CDR1 and CDR2 from the germline V gene are MNHEY and SVGEGT. Trimming at V came to 6 bases and at J to 7 bases, leaving 13 bases not matched to a gene. CDR3 size: 17 residues. CDR3 protein: CASSSRGTSGSYLTQYF. CDR3 coding DNA: TGTGCCAGCAGCTCTAGGGGGACTAGCGGGAGCTATTTGACCCAGTACTTC.

This sequence joins TRBV11-2 and TRBJ2-2; tentatively, D is TRBD1 (5 bases). The CDR3 totals 15 residues. Trimming removed 2 bases from V and 6 bases from J, with 13 bases in between. The germline V gene has CDR1 SGHAT and CDR2 FQNNGV. CDR3 bases: TGTGCCAGCAGCTTAATTAGGGGCGGACCCGGGGAGCTGTTTTTT. Amino acids: CASSLIRGGPGELFF.

This clonotype was recorded only once. The chain employs TRBV6-5 and TRBJ1-3; D not resolved. The CDR3 loop spans 16 amino acids. Germline-derived CDR1 and CDR2 are MNHEY and SVGAGI. Deletions cut 0 bases from V and 5 bases from J, with 14 bases between. The CDR3 here is CASSYSANPWRNTIYF. The CDR3 nucleotides read TGTGCCAGCAGTTACTCGGCCAATCCGTGGCGAAACACCATATATTTT.

The rearrangement uses TRBV7-2 and TRBJ2-2; D is unresolved. Germline V gene lookup returns CDR1 SGHTA and CDR2 FQGNSA. V was pared by 2 bases and J by 2 bases, with 9 bases between. The CDR3 contains 15 residues. CDR3 in amino acids: CASSLKGSNTGELFF. For the CDR3, the DNA is TGTGCCAGCAGCTTAAAGGGAAGTAACACCGGGGAGCTGTTTTTT. Based on the CDR3 plus reference TRBV7-2 and TRBJ2-2, the full variable domain is GAGVSQSPSNKVTEKGKDVELRCDPISGHTALYWYRQSLGQGLEFLIYFQGNSAPDKSGLPSDRFSAERTGGSVSTLTIQRTQQEDSAVYLCASSLKGSNTGELFFGEGSRLTVL.

The DNA for the CDR3 is TGTGCCAGCAGCTTGGTGGGCCTAGCAGGCGAGCAGTACTTC. Amino acid sequence: CASSLVGLAGEQYF. The chain joins TRBV7-2 to TRBJ2-7; D is possibly TRBD2 (5 bases). The CDR3 contains 14 residues. The V and J ends lost 3 bases and 6 bases respectively, with 15 bases between them. Per the germline V gene, CDR1 is SGHTA and CDR2 is FQGNSA.

This chain uses TRBV27 with TRBJ2-1; 7 positions agree with TRBD1. After removal of 6 bases from V and 6 bases from J, the junction contained 8 bases not matched to a gene. The CDR3 runs 14 residues. Germline lookup yields CDR1 MNHEY and CDR2 SMNVEV (reference sequence). The CDR3 protein is CASSSQQGRNEQFF. In nucleotides, the CDR3 is TGTGCCAGCAGCTCACAACAGGGGCGCAATGAGCAGTTCTTC.

This chain uses TRBV6-5 with TRBJ1-1; 7 nucleotides line up with TRBD1. The CDR3 is made up of 15 amino acids. With V trimmed by 3 bases and J by 1 base, 5 bases remained unmatched. Germline V gene sequence: CDR1 MNHEY, CDR2 SVGAGI. This CDR3 reads CASSYAGTANTEAFF. Written as DNA, the CDR3 is TGTGCCAGCAGTTATGCAGGGACAGCGAACACTGAAGCTTTCTTT.

The gene calls are TRBV25-1 and TRBJ1-2; TRBD1 matches 8 bases. Germline CDR1 and CDR2: MGHDK and SYGVNS. This CDR3 is built from 16 residues. V dropped 1 base and J dropped 12; count of bases not matched to a gene: 16. CDR3 bases: TGTGCCAGCAGTGAATTCAAGGGGAACAGGGGGAACGGCAACACCTTC. Protein: CASSEFKGNRGNGNTF.

This clonotype came up a few times. The chain carries TRBV24-1 and TRBJ1-2; weak D call: TRBD1 (5 bases). CDR1 and CDR2 (germline): KGHDR, SFDVKD. V lost 1 base and J lost 2, with 19 bases in between. This CDR3 comprises 18 residues. CDR3 sequence (DNA): TGTGCCACCAGTGATTTACCCCCCGACAGTTACCGAAACTATGGCTACACCTTC. Its protein product is CATSDLPPDSYRNYGYTF.

The chain joins TRBV19 to TRBJ2-4, with 14 positions matching TRBD2. The CDR3 extends over 17 amino acids. V dropped 6 bases and J dropped 0; count of bases not matched to a gene: 4. In germline, CDR1 is LNHDA, CDR2 SQIVND (reference sequence). The CDR3 DNA sequence: TGTGCCAGTAGACAAGGGACTAGCGGGGGAGCCAAAAACATTCAGTACTTC. This codes for CASRQGTSGGAKNIQYF.

The CDR3 loop reads CASSARGGLSTGELFF. The CDR3 region has the DNA TGTGCCAGCAGTGCCCGTGGGGGCCTGAGCACCGGGGAGCTGTTTTTT. The V and J genes are TRBV25-1 and TRBJ2-2; a possible D gene is TRBD1 (6 bases). The CDR3 has 16 residues. Trimming left V 4 bases short and J 4 bases short, with 16 bases between. Germline assignment: CDR1 MGHDK and CDR2 SYGVNS.

The gene calls are TRBV19 and TRBJ1-5, with 7 bases lining up with TRBD1. The CDR3 consists of 15 residues. Germline CDR1 reads LNHDA; CDR2 reads SQIVND (reference sequence). Losses at the gene ends were 4 bases for V and 10 bases for J; bases not matched to a gene: 13. CDR3 coding DNA: TGTGCCAGTAGTACCCAGGGGGGGGCGGCACTCCCCCAGCATTTT. Protein: CASSTQGGAALPQHF.

This sequence joins TRBV5-4 and TRBJ1-2; perhaps TRBD1 as D (5 bases). The CDR3 consists of 15 residues. The V end lost 0 bases, the J end lost 5 bases, and 14 bases lay between the germline ends. From germline, CDR1 is SGHNT and CDR2 YYREEE (reference sequence). The CDR3: CASSLGDSLSYGYTF. The CDR3 nucleotides are TGTGCCAGCAGCTTGGGTGACAGCCTATCTTATGGCTACACCTTC.

The rearrangement joins TRBV25-1 to TRBJ2-5; 8 bases fit TRBD2. The CDR3 runs to 16 residues. Per the germline V gene, CDR1 is MGHDK and CDR2 is SYGVNS. Losses at the gene ends were 4 bases for V and 9 bases for J; bases not matched to a gene: 16. This chain's CDR3 is CASSGPLRGGRGAQYF. CDR3 nucleotide sequence: TGTGCCAGCAGTGGTCCCCTTCGGGGGGGCCGAGGGGCCCAGTACTTC.

In this sample, this clonotype turned up a few times. The V and J genes are TRBV6-1 and TRBJ1-1; D may be TRBD1 (5 bases). Germline V gives CDR1 MNHNS, CDR2 SASEGT. Between the trimmed V and J ends, which lost 6 bases and 7 bases, there was a span of 18 bases. This CDR3 region has 14 residues. CDR3 sequence (DNA): TGTGCCAGCAGCGAGGGGAGGGGACGGGTTGAAGCTTTCTTT. It translates to CASSEGRGRVEAFF.

The V gene is TRBV7-2, the J gene TRBJ2-5; D might be TRBD2 (6 bases). The V end lost 7 bases, the J end lost 2 bases, and 17 bases lay between the germline ends. The CDR3 spans 15 residues. CDR1 SGHTA and CDR2 FQGNSA come from the germline V gene. This CDR3 is CASKATAGRQETQYF. In DNA, the CDR3 is TGTGCCAGCAAAGCCACAGCGGGCCGACAAGAGACCCAGTACTTC.

This clonotype was observed a single time. This sequence joins TRBV2 and TRBJ2-7; no clear D gene. Germline CDR1 reads SNHLY; CDR2 reads FYNNEI. Between the trimmed V and J ends, which lost 8 bases and 1 base, there was a span of 12 bases. CDR3 length: 13 residues. The CDR3 DNA follows: TGTGCCAGCGGTTCCGATCTGTCCTACGAGCAGTACTTC. Translated, it gives CASGSDLSYEQYF.

The genes are TRBV7-8 and TRBJ2-5, with a weak D call TRBD2 (6 bases). In germline, CDR1 is SGHVS, CDR2 FQNEAQ. The CDR3 consists of 16 residues. V was pared by 4 bases and J by 5 bases, with 20 bases between. Written as DNA, the CDR3 is TGTGCCAGCAGCTCCCCGATTAGAGAGGGGAGGGAGACCCAGTACTTC. As protein: CASSSPIREGRETQYF.

V and J are TRBV14 and TRBJ2-6; 7 bases line up with TRBD1. Germline lookup yields CDR1 SGHDN and CDR2 FVKESK. The CDR3 sequence is 15 residues long. V trimming: 1 base; J trimming: 4 bases; junction bases outside the gene matches: 1. The CDR3 DNA reads TGTGCCAGCAGCCAAGCCAGGGGGGGGGCCAACGTCCTGACTTTC. It translates to CASSQARGGANVLTF.

The V gene is TRBV20-1, the J gene TRBJ1-3; D is unclear. V was shortened by 6 bases and J by 0 bases, with 3 bases between the two germline ends. The CDR3 length is 11 residues. CDR1 is DFQATT and CDR2 is SNEGSKA in the germline V gene (reference sequence). CDR3 DNA: TGCAGTGCGTACTCTGGAAACACCATATATTTT. The encoded protein is CSAYSGNTIYF.

The chain joins TRBV10-1 to TRBJ1-5; 7 nucleotides align to TRBD1. Germline CDR1 reads WNHNN; CDR2 reads SYGVQD (reference sequence). CDR3 size: 15 residues. Trimming removed 9 bases from V and 1 base from J; junction bases left unmatched: 9. CDR3 amino acids: CARILGRGSNQPQHF. DNA of the CDR3: TGCGCCAGAATATTGGGCAGGGGGAGCAATCAGCCCCAGCATTTT.

As regards this clonotype: Compared with germline, one end of the junction differs, possibly owing to a read error. The V call is TRBV20-1, the J call TRBJ2-3, with a weak D call TRBD1 (5 bases). CDR1 is DFQATT and CDR2 is SNEGSKA in the germline V gene (reference sequence). This CDR3 has 14 residues. The CDR3 coding sequence is TGCAGCGCTACTGGGGCGAGAAGCACAGATACGCAGTATTTT. Translating gives CSATGARSTDTQYF.